This entry concerns a single TCR beta chain. What it recognizes is unknown. These data belong to a study of siplizumab effects on memory and regulatory T cells. Notes on the study in general: Poor capture below about 10^-5 frequency left most alloreactive clones unmapped to unstimulated subsets.

The ends lost 0 bases at V and 1 base at J; junction bases unmatched: 11. Per germline, CDR1 LNHNV and CDR2 YYDKDF (reference sequence). This CDR3 has 19 amino acids. Profiled with immunoSEQ multiplex PCR; TCRdb holds only in-frame clones, not every one. This table has 75,000 to 100,000 clones, just under 95% appearing once. The sequence came from a human donor in good health. The rearrangement uses TRBV15 and TRBJ1-5; the match to TRBD1 covers 8 bases. Sequencing was performed on non-Treg CD4+ T cells sorted from blood. The CDR3: CATSRDRTGGIGSNQPQHF. The CDR3 nucleotides read TGTGCCACCAGCAGAGACAGAACAGGGGGTATTGGAAGCAATCAGCCCCAGCATTTT.